Each of the 28 T cell receptor beta chains below was sequenced from the same sample in a study of blood T cell repertoires in COVID-19. Repertoires were generated with immunoSEQ multiplex PCR, while TCRdb's copy carries only in-frame clones and drops some. In the table there are approximately 300,000 clones, 92% of which are singletons. Input material: PBMCs or T cells enriched from blood (not recorded which). The receptors were gathered from a woman in her twenties or thirties who had recovered from COVID-19.

This clone was seen a single time. The J gene is TRBJ1-1, the V gene TRBV2; 8 nucleotides line up with TRBD1. The junction had 5 bases not matched to a gene; V was cut back by 3 bases and J by 5 bases. Germline CDR1 SNHLY, CDR2 FYNNEI. This CDR3 is built from 14 residues. The CDR3 nucleotides are TGTGCCAGCAGTGAGAGGACAGGGAAGACTGAAGCTTTCTTT. Translating gives CASSERTGKTEAFF.

The chain's CDR3 is CASSLAHTGGAIFETQYF. Here the CDR3 DNA reads TGTGCCAGCAGCTTAGCGCATACAGGGGGCGCTATCTTCGAGACCCAGTACTTC. The rearrangement links TRBV7-2 to TRBJ2-5; 9 bases map to TRBD1. The CDR3 runs 18 residues. Germline V gives CDR1 SGHTA, CDR2 FQGNSA. J lost 5 bases, V lost 0 bases, and 13 bases had no gene match.

This chain uses TRBV20-1 with TRBJ2-3; 9 nucleotides align to TRBD2. CDR1 is DFQATT, CDR2 SNEGSKA, per germline (reference sequence). Germline trimming cut 3 bases from V and 5 bases from J; bases unmatched to any gene: 9. CDR3 length equals 15 residues. CDR3 protein: CSASGIAGVRDTQYF. The CDR3 nucleotides are TGCAGTGCTAGTGGGATAGCGGGGGTTAGAGATACGCAGTATTTT.

CDR3 DNA sequence: TGTGCCAGCAGCCGTCGGACAGGGCCGTTTACCGGGGAGCTGTTTTTT. It yields the protein CASSRRTGPFTGELFF. The chain employs TRBV27 and TRBJ2-2; 8 bases match TRBD1. Germline loops: CDR1 MNHEY, CDR2 SMNVEV (reference sequence). Trimming took 6 bases from V and 5 from J; bases not matched to a gene: 11. This CDR3 comprises 16 residues.

The count of this clone is one. The chain recombines TRBV5-4 with TRBJ2-2; D is perhaps TRBD2 (6 bases). Germline CDR1 SGHNT, CDR2 YYREEE (reference sequence). V was cut by 4 bases and J by 6 bases, with 13 bases left in between. This CDR3 contains 14 residues. The CDR3 loop reads CASSAGLYAGELFF. The CDR3 DNA is TGTGCCAGCAGCGCGGGACTTTATGCCGGGGAGCTGTTTTTT.

The chain recombines TRBV6-2 or TRBV6-3 with TRBJ1-5, with 8 bases aligning to TRBD1. Per germline, CDR1 MNHEY and CDR2 SVGEGT. Trimming removed 6 bases from V and 3 bases from J; junction bases left unmatched: 7. CDR3 length equals 15 residues. The CDR3 reads CASSAQGVLNQPQHF. CDR3 coding DNA: TGTGCCAGCAGCGCACAGGGGGTACTCAATCAGCCCCAGCATTTT.

The rearrangement uses TRBV4-3 and TRBJ2-2, with D unclear. The CDR3 consists of 16 residues. The V gene's germline CDR1 is LGHNA and CDR2 YSLEER. V was cut by 0 bases and J by 1 base, with 9 bases left in between. This CDR3 reads CASSQEPRRNTGELFF. DNA of the CDR3: TGCGCCAGCAGCCAAGAGCCGCGGCGGAACACCGGGGAGCTGTTTTTT.

The chain uses TRBV7-2 and TRBJ2-3; 9 nucleotides line up with TRBD2. Germline assignment: CDR1 SGHTA and CDR2 FQGNSA. Trimming removed 2 bases from V and 4 bases from J; junction bases left unmatched: 4. CDR3 length: 15 residues. The CDR3 loop is CASSLPAGGSDTQYF. In nucleotides, the CDR3 is TGTGCCAGCAGCTTACCGGCGGGAGGGTCAGATACGCAGTATTTT.

The chain is built from TRBV6-5 and TRBJ1-6; a possible D gene is TRBD1 (6 bases). Germline V gene lookup returns CDR1 MNHEY and CDR2 SVGAGI. CDR3 length equals 12 residues. V lost 8 bases to trimming and J lost 7 bases, with 9 bases between them. As DNA, the CDR3 is TGTGCCAGCGGGGGCCTCAATTCACCCCTCCACTTT. It is translated as CASGGLNSPLHF.

Note on this clone: Other DNA sequences of this sample code for an identical CDR3. This chain connects TRBV7-9 to TRBJ1-2; D call uncertain. This CDR3 comprises 13 residues. Trimming removed 1 base at V and 2 bases at J, with 5 bases between. The germline V gene has CDR1 SEHNR and CDR2 FQNEAQ (reference sequence). The CDR3 reads CASSLGQNYGYTF. The CDR3 DNA reads as TGTGCCAGCAGCTTAGGTCAGAACTATGGCTACACCTTC.

The V gene is TRBV28, the J gene TRBJ1-1, with TRBD1 matching 9 bases. The CDR3 sequence is 13 residues long. The V gene end was trimmed by 6 bases and the J gene end by 11 bases; junction bases not matched to a gene: 10. Per the germline V gene, CDR1 is MDHEN and CDR2 is SYDVKM. The CDR3 nucleotides read TGTGCCAGCAGCCGCGGACAGGGGCGAGAGGCTTTCTTT. Translating it yields CASSRGQGREAFF. Together with reference TRBV28 and TRBJ1-1, the CDR3 gives the full variable domain: DVKVTQSSRYLVKRTGEKVFLECVQDMDHENMFWYRQDPGLGLRLIYFSYDVKMKEKGDIPEGYSVSREKKERFSLILESASTNQTSMYLCASSRGQGREAFFGQGTRLTVV.

The rearrangement links TRBV18 to TRBJ2-7; D possibly corresponds to TRBD1 (5 bases). Germline-derived CDR1 and CDR2 are KGHSH and LQKENI. Trimming removed 0 bases at V and 2 bases at J, with 8 bases between. The CDR3 loop spans 14 amino acids. CDR3: CASSPPAGTYEQYF. DNA for the CDR3: TGTGCCAGCTCACCACCCGCAGGGACCTACGAGCAGTACTTC.

This chain uses TRBV6-5 with TRBJ1-2; 7 bases match TRBD1. Germline V gives CDR1 MNHEY, CDR2 SVGAGI. The CDR3 has 12 residues. V lost 6 bases, J lost 7 bases, and 5 bases stayed unmatched. CDR3 sequence reads: CASRQGTFGYTF. The CDR3 nucleotides are TGTGCCAGCAGACAGGGGACATTTGGCTACACCTTC.

V usage is TRBV3-1 (or the pseudogene TRBV3-2) and J usage is TRBJ2-7; the D gene is possibly TRBD2 (5 bases). CDR1 and CDR2 (germline): LGHDT, YNNKEL (reference sequence). This CDR3 comprises 13 residues. The V end lost 4 bases, the J end lost 1 base, and 8 bases lay between the germline ends. The CDR3 DNA reads TGTGCCAGCAGCCCGCGGACTTCCTACGAGCAGTACTTC. Its translation is CASSPRTSYEQYF.

Comments on this clone: The junction departs from the called germline gene at one end, perhaps through a read error. CDR3 residues: CASSLDSGNTGELFF. DNA of the CDR3: TGTGCTAGCAGCTTAGATTCCGGGAATACCGGGGAGCTGTTTTTT. This chain joins TRBV7-7 and TRBJ2-2; D is possibly TRBD2 (5 bases). Germline-derived CDR1 and CDR2 are SSHAT and FNYEAQ (reference sequence). CDR3 length: 15 residues.

The rearrangement joins TRBV5-1 to TRBJ2-1; 8 bases fit TRBD1. V shed 3 bases, J shed 8 bases, and the junction held 7 bases outside the gene matches. The CDR3 loop spans 14 amino acids. Germline-derived CDR1 and CDR2 are SGHRS and YFSETQ. CDR3 sequence reads: CASSSGQGKDEQFF. CDR3 bases: TGCGCCAGCAGCTCCGGACAGGGTAAGGATGAGCAGTTCTTC.

The chain couples TRBV19 to TRBJ1-6, with 7 bases lining up with TRBD1. Unmatched junction bases numbered 4, after V lost 5 bases and J lost 6 bases. From germline, CDR1 is LNHDA and CDR2 SQIVND (reference sequence). This CDR3 contains 14 residues. CDR3 amino acids: CASSPGTVNSPLHF. The CDR3 nucleotides are TGTGCCAGTAGTCCGGGGACAGTTAATTCACCCCTCCACTTT.

V is TRBV20-1 and J is TRBJ1-5; no clear D gene. Germline CDR1 is DFQATT and CDR2 is SNEGSKA (reference sequence). The CDR3 spans 12 residues. With 3 bases removed from V and 7 bases from J, the gap between germline ends came to 10 bases. CDR3 sequence reads: CSASQEGQPQHF. The CDR3 nucleotides are TGCAGTGCTAGTCAGGAGGGCCAGCCCCAGCATTTT.

CDR3 DNA: TGTGCCAGCACAGAACCTTACAGGGCCCTACCCCTCCACTTT. Protein product: CASTEPYRALPLHF. V gene TRBV6-6 combines with J gene TRBJ1-6, with a weak D call TRBD1 (6 bases). The CDR3 extends over 14 amino acids. V was shortened by 7 bases and J by 12 bases, with 19 bases between the two germline ends. Germline assignment: CDR1 MNHNY and CDR2 SVGAGI (reference sequence).

Here the CDR3 reads CASSVGDRGFGGELFF. The CDR3 DNA is TGTGCCAGCAGCGTGGGGGACAGGGGGTTTGGCGGGGAGCTGTTTTTT. The chain uses TRBV9 and TRBJ2-2; 11 bases agree with TRBD1. The V gene's germline CDR1 is SGDLS and CDR2 YYNGEE. With V trimmed by 2 bases and J by 7 bases, 7 bases remained unmatched. The length of the CDR3 is 16 residues.

CDR3 residues: CASSQEAQVISYEQYF. In nucleotides, the CDR3 is TGCGCCAGCAGCCAAGAAGCACAGGTAATCTCCTACGAGCAGTACTTC. The chain has TRBV4-1 and TRBJ2-7, with D possibly being TRBD1 (5 bases). The CDR3 is made up of 16 amino acids. Germline V gene data show CDR1 as MGHRA and CDR2 as YSYEKL. V was shortened by 0 bases and J by 0 bases, with 12 bases between the two germline ends.

This sequence joins TRBV7-3 and TRBJ2-2; D may be TRBD1 (6 bases). V lost 6 bases, J lost 3 bases, and 11 bases lay in between. The CDR3 has 14 amino acids. Looked up from germline, CDR1 is SGHTA and CDR2 is FQGTGA. CDR3 loop: CASRPGEHTGELFF. In nucleotides, the CDR3 is TGTGCCAGCAGACCAGGGGAGCACACCGGGGAGCTGTTTTTT.

V gene TRBV19 combines with J gene TRBJ2-5; the D gene is possibly TRBD1 (6 bases). The germline V gene encodes CDR1 LNHDA and CDR2 SQIVND (reference sequence). This CDR3 region has 14 residues. Deletions cut 6 bases from V and 2 bases from J, with 13 bases between. The CDR3 spells CASSTRRGQETQYF. CDR3 nucleotide sequence: TGTGCCAGTAGCACACGCAGGGGTCAAGAGACCCAGTACTTC.

This clone was seen a single time. The chain has TRBV2 and TRBJ2-3; TRBD2 matches 13 bases. Trimming removed 10 bases from V and 5 bases from J; junction bases left unmatched: 6. Germline values: CDR1 SNHLY, CDR2 FYNNEI. CDR3 length equals 14 residues. The CDR3 coding sequence is TGTGCCACCGCATGGACTAGCGGGAGAGATACGCAGTATTTT. This translates into CATAWTSGRDTQYF. The full variable domain, with the rest looked up from reference TRBV2 and TRBJ2-3, is EPEVTQTPSHQVTQMGQEVILRCVPISNHLYFYWYRQILGQKVEFLVSFYNNEISEKSEIFDDQFSVERPDGSNFTLKIRSTKLEDSAMYFCATAWTSGRDTQYFGPGTRLTVL.

The chain recombines TRBV5-1 with TRBJ2-7; D is unresolved. Germline lookup yields CDR1 SGHRS and CDR2 YFSETQ. The CDR3 totals 13 residues. Trimming took 2 bases from V and 2 from J, leaving 8 bases between them. CDR3 bases: TGCGCCAGCAGCTTTGACTCTGCCTACGAGCAGTACTTC. It codes for CASSFDSAYEQYF.

V gene TRBV20-1 combines with J gene TRBJ2-7; D not certain. The V end lost 5 bases, the J end lost 4 bases, and 6 bases lay between the germline ends. CDR3 size: 10 residues. Germline values: CDR1 DFQATT, CDR2 SNEGSKA (reference sequence). The CDR3 reads CSALLYEQYF. CDR3 DNA: TGCAGTGCTCTCCTTTACGAGCAGTACTTC.

As DNA, the CDR3 is TGTGCCAGCAGCCGACAGAGTGAAGCTTTCTTT. It yields the protein CASSRQSEAFF. This sequence joins TRBV7-2 and TRBJ1-1; TRBD1 might be the D (5 bases). V lost 5 bases and J 7 bases, leaving 8 bases between the germline ends. The germline V gene encodes CDR1 SGHTA and CDR2 FQGNSA. The CDR3 has 11 residues.

This clone was recorded only once. The chain couples TRBV4-1 to TRBJ1-2; 9 positions agree with TRBD1. CDR3 length: 19 amino acids. Germline V lookup: CDR1 MGHRA, CDR2 YSYEKL. J was trimmed by 0 bases and V by 1 base; bases with no gene match: 12. The CDR3 DNA reads TGCGCCAGCAGCCAAGTTTCGAGGACCGGGACAGGGTCTAACTATGGCTACACCTTC. Residues: CASSQVSRTGTGSNYGYTF.